This TCR beta chain was recovered during a study of graft-versus-host responses after intestinal transplantation listed by TCRdb under 2021. As for the study more broadly: Multivisceral, liver-intestinal, or isolated intestinal transplants were received by the recipients. Anti-thymocyte globulin induction was given to all recipients, followed by maintenance tacrolimus and steroids for approximately three years. Graft-versus-host and host-versus-graft alloreactive T cell clones were tracked in the graft, circulation and bone marrow after intestinal transplantation using bulk TCR-beta CDR3 sequencing. To identify alloreactive clones, pre-transplant mixed lymphocyte reaction products were sequenced and compared with unstimulated pre-transplant donor and recipient T cells. The cohort enrolled under 30 intestinal transplant recipients, one of whom was a retransplant, and a few patients without pretransplant specimens were excluded. A peak of at least 4% donor T cells among recipient peripheral blood mononuclear cells was the definition used for donor T cell macrochimerism. Samples from three later patients were sequenced in-house on an Illumina MiSeq with MiXCR processing rather than by the commercial service. Study-wide conclusions, independent of this receptor: High GvH to HvG T cell clonal ratios were observed in the allografts of patients with donor T cell macrochimerism. Early after transplant, declines in HvG clones were associated with peak levels of circulating GvH clones. The conclusions were limited by the relatively low number and heterogeneity of the intestinal transplant patients. GvH clones were detected in recipient bone marrow, and some appeared earlier in ileal mucosa or blood, consistent with an intestinal mucosal origin.

Blood samples were collected up to 4 times in the first month after transplant and then at least monthly when available. Concerning this clone itself: Its antigen target is currently unknown. No base quality values were provided; no much bigger clone lies one nucleotide off.

Receptor libraries were prepared by the immunoSEQ multiplex PCR assay. Adaptive Biotechnologies carried out high-throughput TCR-beta CDR3 sequencing of genomic DNA for most patients. Concerning the study's data processing: Adaptive's ImmunoSEQ software supplied the TCR sequencing data for 18 patients, while MiXCR and VDJtools were used to process a few other patients. CDR3 nucleotide sequences shared by donor and recipient were removed because the origin of these sequences could not be assigned. At least 2-fold expansion over unstimulated cells and a minimum CFSE-low frequency of 0.002% (template counts) or 0.001% (read counts) were required for clones to be classified as alloreactive. Mappable clones were those detected in sequenced pre-transplant spleen, lymph node, or MLR CFSE-low populations of the donor or recipient. Cumulative frequency of alloreactive clones was calculated as a percentage of all sequences weighted by copy number. This immuneACCESS table, as held by TCRdb, lists in-frame sequences with V and J called but not all clones. Of the missing ones, under half trace to an unresolved V gene in checked studies; the others have no known cause. Clone size and the V and J calls come from that table; the DNA yielded D and trimming. For this sample there are more than 25,000 clones; 90% to 95% appear just once. The ten largest clones capture roughly 0.58% of the sample.

CDR1 and CDR2, per the germline V gene, are LGHNT and FRNRAP. V and J lose 3 bases and 2 bases, and a span of 14 bases separates them. Inclusive of the bounding cysteine and phenylalanine, the CDR3 is 15 residues long. Solely the CDR3 DNA is kept, with 45 bases framed from the first base. The specimen was PBMCs, collected 18 days after transplant. The TCR sequence derives from a human patient who received an intestinal transplant, so some T cells may come from the graft donor. The chain was built from TRBV12-5 and TRBJ2-7; TRBD2 is possibly the D segment (6 matching bases). In nucleotide form, the sequence is TGTGCTAGTGGTTTTTTTTCGGCGGGGCCCTACGAGCAGTACTTC. Its protein product is CASGFFSAGPYEQYF.